This TCR beta chain was sequenced during a study of human T cells and chemical hapten exposure. Notes on the study in general: Sensitizing to DPC left TCRs with a frequency above 1 in 1000 unaltered.

Source study methods: Sampled TCR counts reached a median of around 94,000 per sample, with values ranging from roughly 20,000 to 750,000. TCRdb re-analysed the RACE reads in MiXCR, keeping a single row per CDR3 protein. It is TCRdb's table, rather than the study itself, that gives the V and J calls and clone size. This repertoire shows about 130,000 distinct CDR3 sequences, 9% to 10% found once; its top ten account for about 2%. V was clipped by 0 bases and J by 2 bases; unmatched bases: 5. Germline values: CDR1 LGHNA, CDR2 YNFKEQ. The length of the CDR3 is 16 residues. Regarding this clonotype: Its antigen is unidentified.

The time point: healthy volunteer bleed at 2 weeks. Unseparated into fractions, whole blood served as the source from which total RNA was extracted. This chain uses TRBV4-2 with TRBJ2-7; 9 nucleotides line up with TRBD2. The sequence was obtained from a male donor in good health. Some clones in this sample may be carry-over from other donors' samples. Material for sequencing was whole blood. The CDR3 sequence: CASSQEGAGGAYEQYF. The CDR3 DNA sequence: TGTGCCAGCAGCCAAGAAGGGGCGGGAGGGGCCTACGAGCAGTACTTC.